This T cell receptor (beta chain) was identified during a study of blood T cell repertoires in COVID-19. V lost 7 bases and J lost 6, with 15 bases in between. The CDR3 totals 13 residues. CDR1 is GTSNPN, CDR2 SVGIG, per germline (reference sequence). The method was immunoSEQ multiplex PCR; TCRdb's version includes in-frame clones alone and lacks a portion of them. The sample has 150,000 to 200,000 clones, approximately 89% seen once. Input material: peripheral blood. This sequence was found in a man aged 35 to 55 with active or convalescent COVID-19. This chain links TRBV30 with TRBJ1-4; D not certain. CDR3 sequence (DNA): TGTGCCTCCCGCCGGGGTGGTTATGAAAAACTGTTTTTT. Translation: CASRRGGYEKLFF.